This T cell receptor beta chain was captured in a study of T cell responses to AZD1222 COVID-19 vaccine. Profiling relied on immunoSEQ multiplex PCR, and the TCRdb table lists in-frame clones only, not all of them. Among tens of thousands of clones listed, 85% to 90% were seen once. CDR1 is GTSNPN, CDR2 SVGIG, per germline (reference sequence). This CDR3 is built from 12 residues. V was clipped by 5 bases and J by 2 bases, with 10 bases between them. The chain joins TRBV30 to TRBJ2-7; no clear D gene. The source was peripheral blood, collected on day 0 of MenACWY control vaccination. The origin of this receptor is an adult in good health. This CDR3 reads CAWLGRAYEQYF. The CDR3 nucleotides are TGTGCCTGGTTAGGAAGGGCCTACGAGCAGTACTTC.